This T cell receptor (beta chain) was recorded in a study of blood T cell repertoires in COVID-19. Study-wide context: In each case, the material was cDNA or gDNA derived from T cells, B-cell-depleted T cells, or PBMCs.

The J segment lost 6 bases and the V segment lost 6 bases, leaving 7 bases of the junction unmatched. The germline V gene encodes CDR1 WNHNN and CDR2 SYGVQD (reference sequence). CDR3 size: 14 residues. Clones were read by immunoSEQ multiplex PCR, and TCRdb kept only the in-frame ones, dropping some. The sample contains roughly 100,000 clones, 65% to 90% of which appear only once. V gene TRBV10-1 combines with J gene TRBJ2-4, with 8 bases matching TRBD1. The TCR sequence derives from a man in his forties or fifties with acute or convalescent COVID-19. The specimen sequenced was peripheral blood. The CDR3 nucleotides are TGCGCCAGCAGCGCATCAGGGACAGGAAACATTCAGTACTTC. Amino acid sequence: CASSASGTGNIQYF.